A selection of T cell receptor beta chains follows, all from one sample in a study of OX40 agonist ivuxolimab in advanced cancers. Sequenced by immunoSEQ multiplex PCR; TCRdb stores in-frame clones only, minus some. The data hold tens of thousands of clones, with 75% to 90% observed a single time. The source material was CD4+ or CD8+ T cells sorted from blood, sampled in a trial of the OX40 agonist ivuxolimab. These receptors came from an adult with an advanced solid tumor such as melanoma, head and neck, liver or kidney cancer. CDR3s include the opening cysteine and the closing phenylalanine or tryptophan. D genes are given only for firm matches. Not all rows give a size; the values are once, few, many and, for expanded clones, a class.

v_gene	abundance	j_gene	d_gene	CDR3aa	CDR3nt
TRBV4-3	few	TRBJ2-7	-	CASSQDFNRYYEQYF	TGCGCCAGCAGCCAAGATTTTAACAGATACTACGAGCAGTACTTC
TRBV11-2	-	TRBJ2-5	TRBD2	CASTLGVAGFVETQYF	TGTGCCAGCACCCTCGGGGTAGCGGGATTTGTAGAGACCCAGTACTTC
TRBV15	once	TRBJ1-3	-	CATSRVGDTTKNTIYF	TGTGCCACCAGCAGAGTGGGGGACACTACAAAAAACACCATATATTTT
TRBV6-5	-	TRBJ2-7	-	CASSYSTGPVYEQYF	TGTGCCAGCAGTTACTCAACGGGACCAGTTTACGAGCAGTACTTC
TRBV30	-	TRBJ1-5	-	CAWSVSGTDTQHF	TGTGCCTGGAGTGTGAGCGGTACAGACACGCAGCATTTT
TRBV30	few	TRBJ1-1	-	CAWSSPGAMNTEAFF	TGTGCCTGGAGTTCCCCAGGGGCCATGAACACTGAAGCTTTCTTT
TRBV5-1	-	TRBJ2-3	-	CASSLMQTITDTQYF	TGCGCCAGCAGCTTGATGCAGACAATCACAGATACGCAGTATTTT
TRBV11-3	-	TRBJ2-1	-	CASSLGLDNEQFF	TGTGCCAGCAGCTTAGGACTAGACAATGAGCAGTTCTTC
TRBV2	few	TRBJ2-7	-	CASSEGNSYEQYF	TGTGCCAGCAGTGAAGGCAACTCCTACGAGCAGTACTTC
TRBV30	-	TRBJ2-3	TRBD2	CAWAKRGGLDTQYF	TGTGCCTGGGCAAAGCGGGGGGGCCTTGATACGCAGTATTTT
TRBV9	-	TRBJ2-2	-	CASSVTENTGELFF	TGTGCCAGCAGCGTTACAGAGAACACCGGGGAGCTGTTTTTT
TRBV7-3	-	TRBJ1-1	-	CASSLGRGGTEAFF	TGTGCCAGCAGCTTAGGCAGGGGTGGGACTGAAGCTTTCTTT
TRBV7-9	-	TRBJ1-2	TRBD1	CASTRDRQTFYGYTF	TGTGCCAGCACCAGGGACAGACAGACTTTTTATGGCTACACCTTC
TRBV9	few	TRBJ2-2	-	CASSVAGGTGELFF	TGTGCCAGCAGCGTAGCCGGGGGCACCGGGGAGCTGTTTTTT
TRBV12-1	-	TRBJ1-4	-	CASSKGPVELFF	TGTGCCAGCAGTAAGGGACCGGTCGAACTGTTTTTT
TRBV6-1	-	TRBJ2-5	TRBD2	CASSRRGGWETQYF	TGTGCCAGCAGCAGACGGGGGGGCTGGGAGACCCAGTACTTC
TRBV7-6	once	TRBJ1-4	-	CASSFGATNEKLFF	TGTGCCAGCAGCTTTGGTGCAACTAATGAAAAACTGTTTTTT
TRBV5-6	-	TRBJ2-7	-	CASSLVGQIYEQYF	TGTGCCAGCAGCTTGGTGGGACAAATTTACGAGCAGTACTTC
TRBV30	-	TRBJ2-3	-	CAWSVPGADTQYF	TGTGCCTGGAGTGTACCAGGCGCAGATACGCAGTATTTT
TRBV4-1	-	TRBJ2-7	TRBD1	CASSLNFGQGADEQYF	TGCGCCAGCAGCCTTAACTTCGGACAGGGGGCTGATGAGCAGTACTTC
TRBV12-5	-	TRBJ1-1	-	CASAGGNSSEAFF	TGTGCTAGTGCCGGAGGGAATTCTTCTGAAGCTTTCTTT
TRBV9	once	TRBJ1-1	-	CASYDRRQDLNTEAFF	TGTGCCAGCTATGACAGGCGACAGGACTTAAACACTGAAGCTTTCTTT
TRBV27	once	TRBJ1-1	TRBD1	CASSLRTGWTEAFF	TGTGCCAGCAGTTTACGGACAGGGTGGACTGAAGCTTTCTTT
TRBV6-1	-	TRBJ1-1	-	CASNTDPKSTEAFF	TGTGCCAGCAATACCGACCCAAAGAGCACTGAAGCTTTCTTT
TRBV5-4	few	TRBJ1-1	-	CASSRGGNTEAFF	TGTGCCAGCAGCAGAGGGGGGAACACTGAAGCTTTCTTT
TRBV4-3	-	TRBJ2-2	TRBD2	CASSQAGRANTGELFF	TGCGCCAGCAGCCAAGCAGGGAGGGCGAACACCGGGGAGCTGTTTTTT
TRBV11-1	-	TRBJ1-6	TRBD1	CASSLGQGGSPLHF	TGTGCCAGCAGCTTGGGACAGGGTGGTTCACCCCTCCACTTT
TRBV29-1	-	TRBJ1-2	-	CSVDSGLGGYTF	TGCAGCGTTGACTCAGGTTTAGGGGGCTACACCTTC
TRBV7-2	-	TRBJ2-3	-	CASSWGDSRTDTQYF	TGTGCCAGCAGCTGGGGGGACAGTCGCACAGATACGCAGTATTTT
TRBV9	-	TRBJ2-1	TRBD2	CASSPRLAGETEQFF	TGTGCCAGCAGCCCCCGACTAGCGGGAGAGACTGAGCAGTTCTTC
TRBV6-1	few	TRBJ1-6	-	CASSEGNSPLHF	TGTGCCAGCAGTGAGGGGAATTCACCCCTCCACTTT
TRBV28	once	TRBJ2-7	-	CASSFIARDYEQYF	TGTGCCAGCAGTTTTATCGCCAGGGACTACGAGCAGTACTTC
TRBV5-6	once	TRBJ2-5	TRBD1	CASSKTGVETQYF	TGTGCCAGCAGCAAGACAGGGGTAGAGACCCAGTACTTC
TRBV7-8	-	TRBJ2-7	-	CASTILGGGYEQYF	TGTGCCAGCACCATTTTAGGGGGTGGTTACGAGCAGTACTTC
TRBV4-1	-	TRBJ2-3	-	CASSQFSTDTQYF	TGCGCCAGCAGCCAATTTAGCACAGATACGCAGTATTTT
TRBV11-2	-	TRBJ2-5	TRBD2	CASSPPLAGGETQYF	TGTGCCAGCAGCCCTCCCCTAGCGGGGGGGGAGACCCAGTACTTC
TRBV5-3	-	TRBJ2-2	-	CARSFFYGGYGELFF	TGTGCCAGAAGCTTTTTTTACGGGGGTTACGGGGAGCTGTTTTTT
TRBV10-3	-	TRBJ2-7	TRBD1	CAISGVGTEAYEQYF	TGTGCCATCAGTGGGGTCGGGACAGAGGCCTACGAGCAGTACTTC
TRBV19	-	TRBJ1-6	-	CASSTRELGSYNSPLHF	TGTGCCAGTAGTACGAGGGAGTTGGGCTCCTATAATTCACCCCTCCACTTT
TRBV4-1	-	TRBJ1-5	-	CASSQVGGSPSNQPQHF	TGCGCCAGCAGCCAAGTAGGGGGGAGCCCCAGCAATCAGCCCCAGCATTTT
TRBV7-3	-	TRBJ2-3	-	CASSLGRVRGTDTQYF	TGTGCCAGCAGCTTAGGTAGGGTTAGGGGCACAGATACGCAGTATTTT
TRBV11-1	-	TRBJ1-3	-	CASSPGGGNTIYF	TGTGCCAGCAGCCCAGGCGGTGGAAACACCATATATTTT
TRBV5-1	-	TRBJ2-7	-	CASRSSPTDSYEQYF	TGCGCCAGCCGATCTTCCCCGACAGACTCCTACGAGCAGTACTTC
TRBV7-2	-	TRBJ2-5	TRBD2	CASSFQGGSGETQYF	TGTGCCAGCAGCTTCCAGGGAGGGTCGGGAGAGACCCAGTACTTC
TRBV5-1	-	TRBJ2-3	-	CASSLAWVGADTQYF	TGCGCCAGCAGCTTGGCCTGGGTTGGGGCAGATACGCAGTATTTT
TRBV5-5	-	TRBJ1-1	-	CASTPGIRVTEAFF	TGTGCCAGCACCCCTGGTATTCGGGTCACTGAAGCTTTCTTT
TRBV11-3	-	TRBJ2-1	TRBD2	CASSLRPGGGYNEQFF	TGTGCCAGCAGCCTCAGACCGGGAGGGGGGTACAATGAGCAGTTCTTC
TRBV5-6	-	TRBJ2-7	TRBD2	CASSPWVTSGRSRSYEQYF	TGTGCCAGCAGTCCTTGGGTTACTAGCGGGAGATCTCGCTCCTACGAGCAGTACTTC
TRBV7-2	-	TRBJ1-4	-	CASSLAGISEKLFF	TGTGCCAGCAGCTTAGCGGGGATCAGTGAAAAACTGTTTTTT
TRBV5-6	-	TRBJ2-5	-	CASSKRQLETQYF	TGTGCCAGCAGCAAAAGACAGCTAGAGACCCAGTACTTC
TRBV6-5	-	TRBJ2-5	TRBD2	CASRHKSGGEETQYF	TGTGCCAGCAGACATAAAAGCGGGGGGGAGGAGACCCAGTACTTC
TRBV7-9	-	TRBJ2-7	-	CASSLFEWGASYEQYF	TGTGCCAGCAGTTTATTTGAGTGGGGGGCTTCCTACGAGCAGTACTTC
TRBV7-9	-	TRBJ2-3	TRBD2	CASSHSGDYTDTQYF	TGTGCCAGCAGCCATAGCGGGGATTACACAGATACGCAGTATTTT
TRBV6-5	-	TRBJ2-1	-	CASSFRGGELNEQFF	TGTGCCAGCTCTTTTAGAGGGGGGGAACTCAATGAGCAGTTCTTC
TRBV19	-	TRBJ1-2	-	CASSPRRGANYGYTF	TGTGCCAGTAGTCCAAGACGGGGAGCTAACTATGGCTACACCTTC
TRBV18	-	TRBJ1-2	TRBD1	CASSPDRDRGYTF	TGTGCCAGCTCACCCGACAGGGACAGAGGCTACACCTTC
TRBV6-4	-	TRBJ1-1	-	CASRLTGYTEAFF	TGTGCCAGCAGACTTACAGGGTACACTGAAGCTTTCTTT